Sequencing of this TCR beta chain was carried out in a study of T cells in Graves' hyperthyroidism and ophthalmopathy. Study-wide results and limits: Appearing also in blood were most of the thyroid clonotypes expanded above 0.001. The model made its ophthalmopathy prediction, and onset followed a median approximately 6.5 months later.

As regards this clonotype: Its antigen is as yet unknown.

Criteria for exclusion of patients were uncontrolled infection, other autoimmune disease, pregnancy or lactation. RNA transcripts gave rise to amplified TCR beta CDR3 regions. The study used the HTBI primer set for a first-round RT-PCR of the TCR CDR3. TCRdb re-called the multiplex PCR reads with MiXCR, one entry per CDR3 protein. The sample has about 370,000 distinct CDR3 sequences; approximately 14% are singletons. This TCR derives from a woman aged 55-69 years with Graves' ophthalmopathy. The specimen was blood.

CDR3 protein: CASSSGTSVNIQYF. DNA of the CDR3: TGTGCCAGCAGTTCCGGGACTAGCGTAAACATTCAGTACTTC. The chain combines TRBV6-1 with TRBJ2-4; 10 bases line up with TRBD2. This CDR3 is 14 amino acids long. Unmatched junction bases numbered 4, after V lost 5 bases and J lost 6 bases. Germline V gene lookup returns CDR1 MNHNS and CDR2 SASEGT.